This T cell receptor (beta chain) comes out of a study of OX40 agonist ivuxolimab in advanced cancers. The overall study: Partial responses were seen in three patients, one with hepatocellular carcinoma and two with cutaneous melanoma.

Germline lookup yields CDR1 WNHNN and CDR2 SYGVQD (reference sequence). CDR3 length equals 13 residues. V was trimmed by 0 bases and J by 9 bases, leaving 12 bases between them. In this sample, this clone turned up once. Sequenced by immunoSEQ multiplex PCR; TCRdb stores in-frame clones only, minus some. This table holds around 56,000 clones, 70% to 85% found once. This rearrangement joins TRBV10-1 to TRBJ2-7; tentative D call: TRBD2 (5 bases). The source of this sequence is an adult with an advanced solid tumor such as melanoma, head and neck, liver or kidney cancer. Sequencing was performed on CD4+ or CD8+ T cells sorted from blood, taken in a trial of the OX40 agonist ivuxolimab. The CDR3: CASSESRGQRQYF. In nucleotides, the CDR3 is TGCGCCAGCAGTGAGTCTCGGGGTCAACGGCAGTACTTC.